The 27 T cell receptor beta chains below all came from one sample that was sequenced in a study of blood T cell repertoires in COVID-19. TCRdb's table, derived via immunoSEQ multiplex PCR, lists solely in-frame clones and lacks some. The profile shows 150,000 to 180,000 clones, around 84% of them singletons. Material: peripheral blood. These receptors came from an elderly man with acute or convalescent COVID-19.

This chain joins TRBV7-2 and TRBJ2-7; 7 bases match TRBD1. CDR1 is SGHTA, CDR2 FQGNSA, per germline. This CDR3 has 18 residues. J gave up 0 bases and V 3 bases, and 14 bases lay outside the gene matches. The CDR3, as DNA: TGTGCCAGCAGCTTCCGAACCCAGACAGGGTCCGCCTCCTACGAGCAGTACTTC. Translating gives CASSFRTQTGSASYEQYF.

This clone was seen more than once but under ten times. This chain links TRBV6-5 with TRBJ1-4, with D unclear. Germline loops: CDR1 MNHEY, CDR2 SVGAGI. The CDR3 is 12 residues long. Trimming pared 6 bases from V and 4 bases from J, leaving 6 bases between. CDR3 DNA sequence: TGTGCCAGCAGCTTCCTTAATGAAAAACTGTTTTTT. Protein sequence: CASSFLNEKLFF.

J is TRBJ2-2 and V is TRBV6-5; no clear D. Trimming cost V 0 bases and J 5 bases, with 4 bases left between them. This CDR3 region has 13 residues. Per germline, CDR1 MNHEY and CDR2 SVGAGI. For the CDR3, the DNA is TGTGCCAGCAGTTACTCCGGGACCGGGGAGCTGTTTTTT. It specifies CASSYSGTGELFF.

This clone has only a few counts. The chain uses TRBV11-3 and TRBJ1-1, with 9 bases matching TRBD1. The ends lost 5 bases at V and 1 base at J; junction bases unmatched: 5. The CDR3 sequence is 15 residues long. Per the germline V gene, CDR1 is SGHNT and CDR2 is YENEEA. The CDR3: CASSPTGGSNTEAFF. CDR3 in DNA: TGTGCCAGCAGCCCCACAGGGGGCTCGAACACTGAAGCTTTCTTT.

The genes are TRBV20-1 and TRBJ1-2, with a tentative D call TRBD1 (6 bases). The CDR3 runs 11 residues. Germline V CDR1 and CDR2: DFQATT, SNEGSKA (reference sequence). Trimming took off 7 bases at V and 6 bases at J, with 12 bases between the two ends. The CDR3 DNA is TGCAGTGAGGGGGACATAAATGGCTACACCTTC. It yields the protein CSEGDINGYTF.

This chain uses TRBV20-1 with TRBJ1-1; 11 bases fit TRBD1. The CDR3 runs 11 residues. Per the germline V gene, CDR1 is DFQATT and CDR2 is SNEGSKA (reference sequence). The DNA of the CDR3 is TGCAGCGCCCGGACAGGGGGCCGAGCTTTCTTT. Its translation: CSARTGGRAFF.

As for this clone: Other nucleotide sequences in the sample specify the same CDR3. The rearrangement joins TRBV24-1 to TRBJ1-4, with TRBD1 as a possible D gene (6 bases). Between the trimmed V and J ends, which lost 4 bases and 5 bases, there was a span of 7 bases. From germline, CDR1 is KGHDR and CDR2 SFDVKD. The CDR3 length is 13 residues. The CDR3 DNA sequence: TGTGCCACCAGTGAAGGGGGAAATGAAAAACTGTTTTTT. Its protein is CATSEGGNEKLFF.

This clone was detected a few times. The V gene is TRBV6-2 or TRBV6-3, the J gene TRBJ2-1, with a tentative D call TRBD2 (6 bases). The CDR3 covers 16 residues. Trimming shortened V by 2 bases and J by 1 base, and 12 bases separated the two germline ends. Germline loops: CDR1 MNHEY, CDR2 SVGEGT. The DNA of the CDR3 is TGTGCCAGCAGTTACGCCTTTGGGAGGTCCTACAATGAGCAGTTCTTC. Translation gives CASSYAFGRSYNEQFF.

The rearrangement links TRBV29-1 to TRBJ1-1; the D gene is possibly TRBD1 (6 bases). V was clipped by 7 bases and J by 8 bases, with 20 bases between them. There are 13 residues in the CDR3. Germline values: CDR1 SQVTM, CDR2 ANQGSEA. CDR3 nucleotide sequence: TGCAGCGGGGCGGACAGCGGCCGTTTGGAAGCTTTCTTT. This gives the protein CSGADSGRLEAFF.

This rearrangement joins TRBV5-1 to TRBJ2-5; 9 nucleotides line up with TRBD1. Germline V gives CDR1 SGHRS, CDR2 YFSETQ. J gave up 5 bases and V 0 bases, and 17 bases lay outside the gene matches. The CDR3 has 19 residues. CDR3 amino acids: CASSLGYLSGQGLSETQYF. The CDR3 region has the DNA TGCGCCAGCAGCTTGGGCTATCTTTCGGGACAGGGTCTTTCGGAGACCCAGTACTTC. Using reference TRBV5-1 and TRBJ2-5 for the parts outside the CDR3, the full variable domain is KAGVTQTPRYLIKTRGQQVTLSCSPISGHRSVSWYQQTPGQGLQFLFEYFSETQRNKGNFPGRFSGRQFSNSRSEMNVSTLELGDSALYLCASSLGYLSGQGLSETQYFGPGTRLLVL.

This clone has a single count. This chain links TRBV5-1 with TRBJ1-2; 7 bases line up with TRBD1. Germline CDR1 is SGHRS and CDR2 is YFSETQ. The CDR3 runs to 15 residues. V shed 0 bases, J shed 6 bases, and the junction held 8 bases outside the gene matches. The CDR3 DNA reads as TGCGCCAGCAGCTTGGACAGGGGTGAGGGGGATGGCTACACCTTC. Its protein is CASSLDRGEGDGYTF.

CDR3 sequence reads: CASSQDLGSDSGVETQYF. As DNA, the CDR3 is TGCGCCAGCAGCCAAGATCTGGGTTCGGATAGCGGGGTAGAGACCCAGTACTTC. This chain joins TRBV4-3 and TRBJ2-5; TRBD2 matches at 8 bases. The CDR3 consists of 18 residues. Trimming took 0 bases from V and 4 from J; bases not matched to a gene: 13. Per the germline V gene, CDR1 is LGHNA and CDR2 is YSLEER.

In this sample, this clone turned up a few times. This chain joins TRBV7-9 and TRBJ1-5, with no clear D. The germline V gene encodes CDR1 SEHNR and CDR2 FQNEAQ (reference sequence). This CDR3 spans 13 amino acids. Trimming left V 8 bases short and J 1 base short, with 9 bases between. In nucleotides, the CDR3 is TGTGCCAGCGCGGGATCGAGCAATCAGCCCCAGCATTTT. Amino acids: CASAGSSNQPQHF.

The rearrangement links TRBV5-4 to TRBJ2-2; 12 bases are shared with TRBD2. CDR3 size: 16 residues. Germline CDR1 is SGHNT and CDR2 is YYREEE (reference sequence). After removal of 4 bases from V and 1 base from J, the junction contained 2 bases not matched to a gene. CDR3 amino acids: CASSQTSGGNTGELFF. The CDR3 DNA reads TGTGCCAGCAGCCAGACTAGCGGGGGGAACACCGGGGAGCTGTTTTTT.

The chain uses TRBV19 and TRBJ1-3; no clear D. The V gene's germline CDR1 is LNHDA and CDR2 SQIVND (reference sequence). The CDR3 length is 14 residues. V lost 5 bases, J lost 4 bases, and 12 bases lay in between. This CDR3 is CASSAVGLGNTIYF. The CDR3 nucleotides are TGTGCCAGTAGTGCGGTCGGACTGGGAAACACCATATATTTT.

Written as DNA, the CDR3 is TGTGCCAGCAGCTTACCCCTGGGCGAGAACACTGAAGCTTTCTTT. This codes for CASSLPLGENTEAFF. The V call is TRBV7-9, the J call TRBJ1-1, with D unresolved. The CDR3 is made up of 15 amino acids. Trimming shortened V by 2 bases and J by 1 base, and 11 bases separated the two germline ends. From germline, CDR1 is SEHNR and CDR2 FQNEAQ (reference sequence).

The CDR3 spells CASSYPPGSSSYEQYV. DNA of the CDR3: TGTGCCAGCAGTTACCCTCCAGGGTCTTCCTCCTACGAGCAGTACGTC. The chain has TRBV6-2 or TRBV6-3 and TRBJ2-7, with a tentative D call TRBD1 (5 bases). The length of the CDR3 is 16 residues. Trimming took off 2 bases at V and 0 bases at J, with 14 bases between the two ends. Looked up from germline, CDR1 is MNHEY and CDR2 is SVGEGT.

J is TRBJ1-4 and V is TRBV4-1, with 9 bases aligning to TRBD1. CDR3 length: 18 amino acids. Per the germline V gene, CDR1 is MGHRA and CDR2 is YSYEKL. The J segment lost 10 bases and the V segment lost 4 bases, leaving 19 bases of the junction unmatched. DNA for the CDR3: TGCGCCAGCAGCCTCGGTACAGGGGGCGTAATAATGGCAGGAAAACTGTTTTTT. Protein: CASSLGTGGVIMAGKLFF.

The chain couples TRBV19 to TRBJ1-6; TRBD1 agrees at 7 bases. The length of the CDR3 is 13 residues. Trimming took 5 bases from V and 9 from J; bases not matched to a gene: 4. Germline loops: CDR1 LNHDA, CDR2 SQIVND (reference sequence). The chain's CDR3 is CASSPDRASPLHF. The CDR3 DNA is TGTGCCAGTAGTCCCGACAGGGCTTCACCCCTCCACTTT.

The chain has TRBV11-2 and TRBJ1-1, with D unresolved. This CDR3 is built from 13 residues. The V end was cut by 2 bases, the J end by 5 bases, with 9 bases between. CDR1 and CDR2 (germline): SGHAT, FQNNGV. The DNA of the CDR3 is TGTGCCAGCAGCTTAATGGGAGTGACTGAAGCTTTCTTT. It translates to CASSLMGVTEAFF.

The CDR3 loop reads CSVEGGQGAGGYTF. CDR3 bases: TGCAGCGTTGAAGGGGGACAGGGGGCGGGAGGCTACACCTTC. The chain links TRBV29-1 to TRBJ1-2; 12 bases are a match to TRBD1. This CDR3 comprises 14 residues. J gave up 8 bases and V 1 base, and 5 bases lay outside the gene matches. Germline CDR1 reads SQVTM; CDR2 reads ANQGSEA.

J is TRBJ2-3 and V is TRBV5-1, with D perhaps TRBD1 (6 bases). Germline CDR1 reads SGHRS; CDR2 reads YFSETQ. The CDR3 contains 15 residues. Trimming left V 0 bases short and J 0 bases short, with 8 bases between. In nucleotides, the CDR3 is TGCGCCAGCAGCTTGGCAGGGGCTAGCACAGATACGCAGTATTTT. Its protein product is CASSLAGASTDTQYF.

The chain uses TRBV29-1 and TRBJ1-5, with D unresolved. This CDR3 has 13 residues. V was cut by 3 bases and J by 3 bases, with 9 bases left in between. Per the germline V gene, CDR1 is SQVTM and CDR2 is ANQGSEA. In nucleotides, the CDR3 is TGCAGCGTTGATTCAGGATACAATCAGCCCCAGCATTTT. This sequence encodes CSVDSGYNQPQHF.

CDR3 protein: CASSVAGAYEQYV. CDR3 sequence (DNA): TGTGCCAGCAGTGTAGCAGGGGCCTACGAGCAGTACGTC. V usage is TRBV6-1 and J usage is TRBJ2-7, with D perhaps matching TRBD1 (6 bases). Germline V CDR1 and CDR2: MNHNS, SASEGT. The CDR3 is made up of 13 amino acids. The ends were cut back, 4 bases at V and 2 bases at J, with 9 bases in the middle.

The rearrangement links TRBV7-6 to TRBJ2-2; maybe TRBD1 (5 bases). The germline CDR1 and CDR2 sequences are SGHVS and FNYEAQ. The V end was cut by 1 base, the J end by 3 bases, with 12 bases between. CDR3 length: 16 amino acids. The CDR3 region has the DNA TGTGCCAGCAGCTTAGTTTCGACAGCCGACACCGGGGAGCTGTTTTTT. Translation gives CASSLVSTADTGELFF.

CDR3 region: CASIRSLTEAFF. CDR3 DNA: TGTGCCAGCATACGGAGCTTAACTGAAGCTTTCTTT. V usage is TRBV12-3 or TRBV12-4 and J usage is TRBJ1-1; D gene ambiguous. The CDR3 sequence is 12 residues long. Between the trimmed V and J ends, which lost 7 bases and 5 bases, there was a span of 11 bases.

The chain combines TRBV20-1 with TRBJ1-4; TRBD1 might be the D (5 bases). The CDR3 is 13 amino acids. Deletions cut 3 bases from V and 5 bases from J, with 10 bases between. CDR1 is DFQATT, CDR2 SNEGSKA, per germline (reference sequence). CDR3 in DNA: TGCAGTGCTAGTTCAGGGATCAATGAAAAACTGTTTTTT. Its translation: CSASSGINEKLFF.